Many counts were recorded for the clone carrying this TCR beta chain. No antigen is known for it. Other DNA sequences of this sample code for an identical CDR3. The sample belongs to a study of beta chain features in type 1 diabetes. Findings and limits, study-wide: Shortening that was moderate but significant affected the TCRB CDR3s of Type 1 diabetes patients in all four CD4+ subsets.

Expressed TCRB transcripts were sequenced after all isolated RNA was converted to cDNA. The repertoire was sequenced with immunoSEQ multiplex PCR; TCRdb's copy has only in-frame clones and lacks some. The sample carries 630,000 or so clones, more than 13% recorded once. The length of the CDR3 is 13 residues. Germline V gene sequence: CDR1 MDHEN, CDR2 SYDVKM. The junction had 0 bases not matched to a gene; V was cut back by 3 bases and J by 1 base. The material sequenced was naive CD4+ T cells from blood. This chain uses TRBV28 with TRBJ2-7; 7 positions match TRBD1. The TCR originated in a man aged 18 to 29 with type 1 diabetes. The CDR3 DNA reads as TGTGCCAGCAGTTTGGGACAGTCCTACGAGCAGTACTTC. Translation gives CASSLGQSYEQYF.